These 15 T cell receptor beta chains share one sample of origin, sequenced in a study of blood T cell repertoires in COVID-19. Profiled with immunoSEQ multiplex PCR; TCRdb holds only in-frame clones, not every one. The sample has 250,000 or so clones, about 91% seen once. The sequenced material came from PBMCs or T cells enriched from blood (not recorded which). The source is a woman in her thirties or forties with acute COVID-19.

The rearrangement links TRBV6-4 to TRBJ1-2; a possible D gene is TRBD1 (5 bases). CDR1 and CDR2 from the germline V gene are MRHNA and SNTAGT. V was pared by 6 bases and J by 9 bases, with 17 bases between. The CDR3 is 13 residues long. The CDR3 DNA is TGTGCCAGCAGGGGGGACTCCGGGAGTAGCTACACCTTC. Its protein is CASRGDSGSSYTF.

CDR3 nucleotide sequence: TGTGCCAGCAGTTTCGTAGGACTAGCGGGGCCAGATACGCAGTATTTT. Amino acid sequence: CASSFVGLAGPDTQYF. The chain recombines TRBV27 with TRBJ2-3, with 12 bases identical to TRBD2. Germline CDR1 MNHEY, CDR2 SMNVEV (reference sequence). This CDR3 comprises 16 residues. V lost 3 bases and J lost 4; bases outside the gene matches: 5.

CDR3 nucleotide sequence: TGTGCCAGCAGCTTAAACCAGGGGCAGGATGAAGCTTTCTTT. Its protein product is CASSLNQGQDEAFF. The J gene is TRBJ1-1, the V gene TRBV7-9, with TRBD1 as a possible D gene (6 bases). The CDR3 spans 14 residues. Germline V gives CDR1 SEHNR, CDR2 FQNEAQ (reference sequence). Trimming left V 2 bases short and J 7 bases short, with 14 bases between.

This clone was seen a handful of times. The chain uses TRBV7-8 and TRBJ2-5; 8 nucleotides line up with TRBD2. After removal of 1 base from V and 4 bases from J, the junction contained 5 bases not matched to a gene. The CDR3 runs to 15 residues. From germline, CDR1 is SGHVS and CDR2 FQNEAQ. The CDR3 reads CASSLGGSGGETQYF. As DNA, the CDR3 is TGTGCCAGCAGCTTAGGGGGGAGCGGGGGAGAGACCCAGTACTTC.

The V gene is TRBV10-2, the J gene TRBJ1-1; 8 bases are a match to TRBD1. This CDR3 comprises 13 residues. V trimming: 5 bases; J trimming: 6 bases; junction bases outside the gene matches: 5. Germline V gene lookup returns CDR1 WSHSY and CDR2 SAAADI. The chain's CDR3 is CASSNPTGAEAFF. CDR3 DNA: TGCGCCAGCAGTAACCCGACAGGGGCTGAAGCTTTCTTT.

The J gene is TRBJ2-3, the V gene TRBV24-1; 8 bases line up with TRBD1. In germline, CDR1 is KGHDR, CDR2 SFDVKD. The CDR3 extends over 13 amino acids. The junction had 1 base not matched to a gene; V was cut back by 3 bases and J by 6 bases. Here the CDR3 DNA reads TGTGCCACCAGTGATCAGGGGGCCGATACGCAGTATTTT. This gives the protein CATSDQGADTQYF.

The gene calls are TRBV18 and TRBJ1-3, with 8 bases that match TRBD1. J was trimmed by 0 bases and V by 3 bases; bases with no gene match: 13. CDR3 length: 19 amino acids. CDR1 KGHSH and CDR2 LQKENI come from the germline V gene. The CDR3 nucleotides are TGTGCCAGCTCACCGCTGAGACAGGGGCCATCCAACTCTGGAAACACCATATATTTT. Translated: CASSPLRQGPSNSGNTIYF.

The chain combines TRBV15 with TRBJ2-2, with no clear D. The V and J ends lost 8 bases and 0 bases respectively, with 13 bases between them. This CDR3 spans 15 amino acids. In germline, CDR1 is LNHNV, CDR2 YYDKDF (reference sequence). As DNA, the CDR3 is TGTGCCACCCATGGAGACGAGCCGAACACCGGGGAGCTGTTTTTT. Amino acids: CATHGDEPNTGELFF.

CDR3 DNA: TGTGCCAGCACCTACACAGGGAACACCGGGGAGCTGTTTTTT. Its protein product is CASTYTGNTGELFF. The V call is TRBV6-5, the J call TRBJ2-2; the D gene is possibly TRBD1 (5 bases). Germline lookup yields CDR1 MNHEY and CDR2 SVGAGI. Trimming shortened V by 7 bases and J by 1 base, and 10 bases separated the two germline ends. This CDR3 region has 14 residues.

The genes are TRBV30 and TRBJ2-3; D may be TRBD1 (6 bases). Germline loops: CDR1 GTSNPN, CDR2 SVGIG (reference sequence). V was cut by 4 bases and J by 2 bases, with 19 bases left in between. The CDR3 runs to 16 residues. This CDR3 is CAWKPNTGIYTDTQYF. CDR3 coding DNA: TGTGCCTGGAAGCCCAATACAGGGATTTACACAGATACGCAGTATTTT.

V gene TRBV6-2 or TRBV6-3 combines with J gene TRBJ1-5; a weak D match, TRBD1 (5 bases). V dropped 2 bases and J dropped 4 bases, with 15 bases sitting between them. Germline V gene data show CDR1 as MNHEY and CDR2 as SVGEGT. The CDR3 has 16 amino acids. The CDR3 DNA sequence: TGTGCCAGCAGTTACGAGGCAGGTGGGGGGAATCAGCCCCAGCATTTT. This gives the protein CASSYEAGGGNQPQHF.

CDR3 bases: TGTGCCAGCAGCTCCCTTTCGGGGGACAGGGTCCATGAGCAGTTCTTC. This sequence encodes CASSSLSGDRVHEQFF. This chain uses TRBV7-9 with TRBJ2-1; TRBD1 matches 9 bases. CDR3 size: 16 residues. J gave up 8 bases and V 4 bases, and 12 bases lay outside the gene matches. Germline assignment: CDR1 SEHNR and CDR2 FQNEAQ (reference sequence).

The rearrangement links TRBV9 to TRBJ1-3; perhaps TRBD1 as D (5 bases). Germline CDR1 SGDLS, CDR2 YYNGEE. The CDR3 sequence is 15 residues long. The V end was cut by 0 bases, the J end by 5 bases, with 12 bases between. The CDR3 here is CASSVAGDSRNTIYF. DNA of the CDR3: TGTGCCAGCAGCGTAGCAGGTGACAGTCGAAACACCATATATTTT.

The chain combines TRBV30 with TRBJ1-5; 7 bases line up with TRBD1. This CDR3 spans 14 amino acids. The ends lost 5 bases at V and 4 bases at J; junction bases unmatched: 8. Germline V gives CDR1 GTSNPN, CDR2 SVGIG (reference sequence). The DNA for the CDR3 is TGTGCCTGGGGGCGGGACAGACTTAATCAGCCCCAGCATTTT. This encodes CAWGRDRLNQPQHF.

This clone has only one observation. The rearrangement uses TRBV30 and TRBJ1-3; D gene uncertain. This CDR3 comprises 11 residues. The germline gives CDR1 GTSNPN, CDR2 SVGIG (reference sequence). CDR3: CALGVGNTIYF. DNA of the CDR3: TGTGCTCTCGGGGTTGGAAACACCATATATTTT.